The 8 T cell receptor beta chains presented below share a single source sample, sequenced in a study of blood T cell repertoires in COVID-19. Data came from immunoSEQ multiplex PCR; TCRdb stores just in-frame clones and leaves some out. The data show some 15,000 clones, around nine tenths seen once. Sequences were obtained from peripheral blood. The source is a human donor in a cohort sampled during active COVID-19.

The chain has TRBV6-4 and TRBJ2-1, with a weak D call TRBD1 (6 bases). Trimming took off 2 bases at V and 3 bases at J, with 14 bases between the two ends. From germline, CDR1 is MRHNA and CDR2 SNTAGT. The length of the CDR3 is 16 residues. This CDR3 reads CASSDTHRDNYNEQFF. The CDR3 nucleotides read TGTGCCAGCAGTGACACTCACCGGGACAACTACAATGAGCAGTTCTTC.

CDR3 amino acids: CASSDHRQGHNEQFF. The CDR3 DNA reads as TGTGCCAGCAGTGACCATCGACAGGGCCACAATGAGCAGTTCTTC. The chain couples TRBV6-1 to TRBJ2-1; 7 nucleotides agree with TRBD1. Losses at the gene ends were 3 bases for V and 5 bases for J; bases not matched to a gene: 7. Germline V gene lookup returns CDR1 MNHNS and CDR2 SASEGT. The CDR3 sequence is 15 residues long.

The genes are TRBV27 and TRBJ2-7; D is possibly TRBD2 (5 bases). This CDR3 has 14 residues. V was shortened by 4 bases and J by 7 bases, with 17 bases between the two germline ends. Germline CDR1 MNHEY, CDR2 SMNVEV (reference sequence). CDR3 amino acids: CASSSSSPIEEQYF. The CDR3 nucleotides read TGTGCCAGCAGTTCGTCTAGCCCCATCGAAGAGCAGTACTTC.

The V and J genes are TRBV10-1 and TRBJ2-3, with unresolved D. This CDR3 has 15 residues. With 2 bases removed from V and 0 bases from J, the gap between germline ends came to 9 bases. In germline, CDR1 is WNHNN, CDR2 SYGVQD (reference sequence). CDR3 sequence (DNA): TGCGCCAGCAGTGAGCCGAGTACTAGCACAGATACGCAGTATTTT. Translating it yields CASSEPSTSTDTQYF.

The chain has TRBV28 and TRBJ1-2, with 7 nucleotides matching TRBD1. Germline-derived CDR1 and CDR2 are MDHEN and SYDVKM. The CDR3 consists of 16 residues. The V and J ends lost 7 bases and 1 base, in that order; junction bases with no gene match: 12. The CDR3 DNA is TGTGCCAGCAACCCCCCGAGACAGGGTGGTAACTATGGCTACACCTTC. This sequence encodes CASNPPRQGGNYGYTF.

The chain joins TRBV5-1 to TRBJ2-1; 9 nucleotides align to TRBD1. V was clipped by 4 bases and J by 8 bases; unmatched bases: 7. The CDR3 is made up of 14 amino acids. Germline V lookup: CDR1 SGHRS, CDR2 YFSETQ. The CDR3 bases are TGCGCCAGCAGCAGCGGGACAGGGTGGGATGAGCAGTTCTTC. Translating gives CASSSGTGWDEQFF.

CDR3 residues: CASSLLGTDREGTEAFF. The CDR3 DNA sequence: TGTGCCAGCAGCTTGTTAGGGACGGACAGGGAAGGCACTGAAGCTTTCTTT. The chain couples TRBV5-5 to TRBJ1-1; TRBD1 matches at 8 bases. CDR1 is SGHKS, CDR2 YYEKEE, per germline (reference sequence). The CDR3 is 17 residues long. Losses at the gene ends were 1 base for V and 4 bases for J; bases not matched to a gene: 12.

The chain employs TRBV6-6 and TRBJ1-4; TRBD1 aligns across 10 bases. Germline values: CDR1 MNHNY, CDR2 SVGAGI (reference sequence). The length of the CDR3 is 14 residues. The ends lost 6 bases at V and 7 bases at J; junction bases unmatched: 5. CDR3 sequence (DNA): TGTGCCAGCAGCCGCCGGGACAGGGGTGAAAAACTGTTTTTT. It encodes CASSRRDRGEKLFF.